This T cell receptor (beta chain) was documented in a study of response to subunit inactivated influenza vaccine. General study results and limits: The authors suggested that every seasonal influenza vaccination recruits few new T cells.

Remarks on this clonotype: What it binds is unknown.

This CDR3 region has 14 residues. J gave up 5 bases and V 6 bases, and 3 bases lay outside the gene matches. TCRdb re-analysed the RT-PCR reads in MiXCR, keeping a single row per CDR3 protein. The table records around 750,000 distinct CDR3 sequences, approximately 22% of them present only once. The sequencing here drew on PBMCs from blood, taken approximately 5 days after vaccination. The TCR comes from a man aged 50 to 59 who received an inactivated influenza vaccine. This sequence joins TRBV12-3 or TRBV12-4 and TRBJ1-5; 11 nucleotides match TRBD1. DNA for the CDR3: TGTGCCAGCAGCCGGGACAGGGGGGATCAGCCCCAGCATTTT. Amino acids: CASSRDRGDQPQHF.